This is a list of T cell receptor beta chains from one sample in a study of CD8+ T cells in alopecia areata. Assay: immunoSEQ multiplex PCR; the TCRdb copy retains only in-frame clones and omits some. The table lists fewer than 40,000 clones, 62% of them singletons. Sequenced sample: NKG2D-high CD8+ T cells sorted from blood. All receptors come from a human donor with alopecia areata. Each CDR3 is given with its conserved first and last residue. The D gene is left open where the match is weak. Some rows have no size entry. The others give once, few or many, or a class for an expanded clone.

j_gene,abundance,v_gene,d_gene,CDR3nt,CDR3aa
TRBJ2-7,.,TRBV29-1,.,TGCAGCGTTATCGGACAGACCTACGAGCAGTACTTC,CSVIGQTYEQYF
TRBJ2-7,.,TRBV28,.,TGTGCCAGCAGTCTTGTTACCTACGAGCAGTACTTC,CASSLVTYEQYF
TRBJ2-1,.,TRBV9,.,TGTGCCAGCAGCGTAGGTGGCCCTTTCTCTGAGCAGTTCTTC,CASSVGGPFSEQFF
TRBJ2-5,.,TRBV7-8,TRBD2,TGTGCCAGCAGCCAATGGGAGGGACCCAAAGAGACCCAGTACTTC,CASSQWEGPKETQYF
TRBJ2-7,few,TRBV5-1,.,TGCGCCAGCAGCTTGGCAGGGAACTCCTACGAGCAGTACTTC,CASSLAGNSYEQYF
TRBJ2-3,.,TRBV5-1,TRBD2,TGCGCCAGCAGGCACGTACTAGCGGATTTCACAGATACGCAGTATTTT,CASRHVLADFTDTQYF
TRBJ2-7,.,TRBV4-3,.,TGCGCCAGCAGCCAGGCCAGGGGATCCTACGAGCAGTACTTC,CASSQARGSYEQYF
TRBJ2-3,medium-sized,TRBV10-3,TRBD1,TGTGCCATCAGTGACTTCGGACAGGGCATGCACACAGATACGCAGTATTTT,CAISDFGQGMHTDTQYF
TRBJ1-1,.,TRBV5-4,.,TGTGCCAGCAGCTTTTCCACCCATCTCCGGATAACTGAAGCTTTCTTT,CASSFSTHLRITEAFF
TRBJ1-5,once,TRBV5-6,TRBD1,TGTGCCAGCAGCTTGTCAGGACAGGGGGTGCAGCCCCAGCATTTT,CASSLSGQGVQPQHF
TRBJ1-2,once,TRBV6-5,.,TGTGCCAGCACTCACCGGGGAACCTATGGCTACACCTTC,CASTHRGTYGYTF
TRBJ2-5,.,TRBV2,.,TGTGCCAGCAGGATACAGGGTCGCCAAGAGACCCAGTACTTC,CASRIQGRQETQYF
TRBJ2-7,.,TRBV6-5,.,TGTGCCAGCAGTTACACAGGGAACTCCTACGAGCAGTACTTC,CASSYTGNSYEQYF
TRBJ1-2,.,TRBV29-1,.,TGCAGCATTTCAGTACCCGACTACTATGGCTACACCTTC,CSISVPDYYGYTF
TRBJ2-7,.,TRBV5-8,.,TGTGCCAGCAGCTTGGCCTTCAGCTACGAGCAGTACTTC,CASSLAFSYEQYF
TRBJ1-1,.,TRBV29-1,.,TGCAGCGGATTCTTAGTTCTACGGGGCACTGAAGCTTTCTTT,CSGFLVLRGTEAFF
TRBJ2-7,.,TRBV27,.,TGTGCCAGCAGTGAATCTTGGCTCGGCTCCGAGCAGTACTTC,CASSESWLGSEQYF
TRBJ1-1,.,TRBV4-3,.,TGCGCCAGCAGCCAAGTAGCGGGGGAGAGTGAAGCTTTCTTT,CASSQVAGESEAFF
TRBJ2-7,.,TRBV27,.,TGTGCCAGCAGTTTAAGAGGTACATCCTCCTACGAGCAGTACTTC,CASSLRGTSSYEQYF
TRBJ2-1,medium-sized,TRBV4-1,.,TGCGCCAGCAGCCAAATACAGGGTGTGGGCAATGAGCAGTTCTTC,CASSQIQGVGNEQFF
TRBJ1-1,.,TRBV6-1,.,TGTGCCAGCAGTGAAGAGCCTGGGAACACTGAAGCTTTCTTT,CASSEEPGNTEAFF
TRBJ2-1,.,TRBV5-6,.,TGTGCCAGCAGCTTAAGACAGGGGAGGGTCAATGAGCAGTTCTTC,CASSLRQGRVNEQFF
TRBJ2-5,.,TRBV29-1,.,TGCAGCGTTGAACACATACAAGAGACCCAGTACTTC,CSVEHIQETQYF
TRBJ2-2,.,TRBV6-5,.,TGTGCCAGCAGGCCCCTCACCGGGGAGCTGTTTTTT,CASRPLTGELFF
TRBJ2-7,.,TRBV7-9,TRBD1,TGTGCCAGCAGCTTAGGTGGGACAGGGCCCTACGAGCAGTACTTC,CASSLGGTGPYEQYF
TRBJ2-1,few,TRBV19,.,TGTGCCAGTAGTATCTCCGGACTTAGGAGTGAGCAGTTCTTC,CASSISGLRSEQFF
TRBJ1-5,.,TRBV7-8,.,TGTGCCAGCAGCTTAGGAGGTCAGCCCCAGCATTTT,CASSLGGQPQHF
TRBJ2-1,.,TRBV4-2,TRBD2,TGTGCCAGCAGCCAAGACGGGGGGTGGTCCTACAATGAGCAGTTCTTC,CASSQDGGWSYNEQFF
TRBJ1-2,.,TRBV28,.,TGTGCCAGCAGCTTGGACGGGACGGCCGGAGACTATGGCTACACCTTC,CASSLDGTAGDYGYTF
TRBJ2-3,.,TRBV29-1,.,TGCAGCGTGGATGACAGGGATACGCAGTATTTT,CSVDDRDTQYF
TRBJ2-7,.,TRBV15,.,TGTGCCACCAGCTCCAGAGGGGGGACAGCTCCCTACGAGCAGTACTTC,CATSSRGGTAPYEQYF
TRBJ1-1,.,TRBV19,.,TGTGCCAGTAGTACGGGACTCCTAGGGGGCACTGAAGCTTTCTTT,CASSTGLLGGTEAFF
TRBJ2-7,.,TRBV4-2,.,TGTGCCAGCAGCCCCAGGACGGGAACCTACGAGCAGTACTTC,CASSPRTGTYEQYF
TRBJ2-5,.,TRBV7-9,TRBD2,TGTGCCAGCAGCTTAGCCCAGCGGGGGTTGGGTGAGACCCAGTACTTC,CASSLAQRGLGETQYF
TRBJ2-1,.,TRBV7-8,.,TGTGCCAGCAGCTTAGACGGTGGAAATGAGCAGTTCTTC,CASSLDGGNEQFF
TRBJ2-5,few,TRBV5-1,TRBD2,TGCGCCAGCAGCGGGGGACTAGCGGGAGGCGAGACCCAGTACTTC,CASSGGLAGGETQYF
TRBJ2-7,.,TRBV7-9,.,TGTGCCAGCAGCTTCAACAACGAGCAGTACTTC,CASSFNNEQYF
TRBJ2-5,.,TRBV28,TRBD2,TGTGCCAGCTCTCGAGGTTCTAGCGGGGGGGCCCAGTACTTC,CASSRGSSGGAQYF
TRBJ2-1,.,TRBV7-8,.,TGTGCCAGCAGCTTAGGTCTTAATGAGCAGTTCTTC,CASSLGLNEQFF
TRBJ2-5,.,TRBV28,.,TGTGCCAGCCAGTTTATGGCGGGGGCCCAAGAGACCCAGTACTTC,CASQFMAGAQETQYF
TRBJ2-7,.,TRBV27,.,TGTGCCAGCAGGGGGGATCTTGGCGAACACTACGAGCAGTACTTC,CASRGDLGEHYEQYF
TRBJ2-2,.,TRBV4-1,TRBD2,TGCGCCAGCAGCCCTTCTGGCGGGAGACCCACCGGGGAGCTGTTTTTT,CASSPSGGRPTGELFF
TRBJ1-1,.,TRBV7-9,TRBD1,TGTGCCAGCATCCTCTTAGGACAGGGAAAGTCGGACACTGAAGCTTTCTTT,CASILLGQGKSDTEAFF
TRBJ2-5,few,TRBV27,TRBD2,TGTGCCAGCAGTTCTCACTCGGCGGGGGGAGGTGAGACCCAGTACTTC,CASSSHSAGGGETQYF
TRBJ2-7,.,TRBV5-1,TRBD1,TGCGCCAGCAGCTTGGGAATCGGGACAGGGCAGATCTACGAGCAGTACTTC,CASSLGIGTGQIYEQYF
TRBJ2-3,.,TRBV4-1,.,TGCGCCAGCAGCCAAGTGTTCTGGGGGGCGGATGATACGCAGTATTTT,CASSQVFWGADDTQYF
TRBJ2-1,few,TRBV7-9,.,TGTGCCAGCAGCTTACCCCAGGGGACTCACAATGAGCAGTTCTTC,CASSLPQGTHNEQFF
TRBJ2-1,.,TRBV9,.,TGTGCCAGCAGCGTAGACCTATACAATGAGCAGTTCTTC,CASSVDLYNEQFF
TRBJ2-7,.,TRBV7-9,TRBD2,TGTGCCAGCAGCTCACTAGCGGGCAGCTCCTACGAGCAGTACTTC,CASSSLAGSSYEQYF
TRBJ2-3,.,TRBV7-8,.,TGTGCCAGCAGCCCCCTGGCAGCGAGCGTCACAGATACGCAGTATTTT,CASSPLAASVTDTQYF
TRBJ2-7,once,TRBV7-9,.,TGTGCCAGCAGCTTAGCAGTGAGCTCCTACGAGCAGTACTTC,CASSLAVSSYEQYF
TRBJ2-7,.,TRBV19,TRBD1,TGTGCCAGTAGTATTGGGACAGGGAGGTACGAGCAGTACTTC,CASSIGTGRYEQYF